The following is a TCR beta chain sequence with its context. What it binds is unknown. These data are taken from a study of cytomegalovirus exposure and HLA in healthy donors. Findings of the study overall: Near-uniform donor sequencing depth was presumed by presence/absence analyses. A later analysis linked a missense DCLRE1C variant to TCR beta V- and J-gene trimming. As immune exposure information, only CMV serostatus was available. Rarity held for most TCR sequences, but there were some public TCRs that occurred in many donors.

The CDR3 has 14 residues. Germline V gene sequence: CDR1 SEHNR, CDR2 FQNEAQ (reference sequence). V lost 5 bases to trimming and J lost 6 bases, with 14 bases between them. PCR was performed using 60 Vbeta and 13 Jbeta primers. Profiled with immunoSEQ multiplex PCR; TCRdb holds only in-frame clones, not every one. This sample has some 160,000 clones; about 85% occur once, and the top ten carry about 2.4%. The rearrangement uses TRBV7-9 and TRBJ2-1, with D possibly TRBD2 on 7 matching bases. The sample was PBMCs. The clonotype originates from a man aged 25-40 years in good health and CMV-seropositive. CDR3 in amino acids: CASSPVGGGNEQFF. The DNA for the CDR3 is TGTGCCAGCAGCCCCGTGGGAGGGGGCAATGAGCAGTTCTTC.